The clone carrying this TCR beta chain was counted only a few times. Per germline, CDR1 MNHEY and CDR2 SMNVEV (reference sequence). The CDR3 has 15 residues. V was shortened by 4 bases and J by 2 bases, with 14 bases between the two germline ends. This record comes from a study of control samples from healthy donors and cancer patients. Profiling relied on immunoSEQ multiplex PCR, and the TCRdb table lists in-frame clones only, not all of them. The sample carries 75,000 to 95,000 clones, approximately 91% recorded once. The rearrangement links TRBV27 to TRBJ1-2, with D possibly matching TRBD1 (6 bases). Sequenced material: PBMCs. The clonotype originates from a woman between 50 and 59 years old with colorectal cancer. CDR3 DNA: TGTGCCAGCAGTTCACCGACAGGCGGAAACTATGGCTACACCTTC. It specifies CASSSPTGGNYGYTF.